This is a list of T cell receptor beta chains from one sample in a study of CD8+ T cells in alopecia areata. TCRdb keeps only in-frame clones here, not all; method: immunoSEQ multiplex PCR. This sample has 150,000 to 200,000 clones, with 40% to 55% found just once. Sample: CD8+ T cells sorted from blood, taken at week 52, from a patient treated with tofacitinib. The receptors stem from a human donor with alopecia areata. Each CDR3 is given with its conserved first and last residue. The D gene is left open where the match is weak. A row's size may be missing; if present it is once, few, many or a size class.

V	J	D	size	CDR3	DNA
TRBV30	TRBJ1-6	-	-	CAWSPGPAGSPLHF	TGTGCCTGGAGTCCCGGCCCCGCGGGCTCACCCCTCCACTTT
TRBV5-4	TRBJ1-2	-	-	CASSLGAFGTF	TGTGCCAGCAGCTTAGGCGCTTTCGGCACCTTC
TRBV7-9	TRBJ2-7	-	-	CASSFDHGEQYF	TGTGCCAGCAGCTTCGACCACGGCGAGCAGTACTTC
TRBV4-3	TRBJ2-7	TRBD2	-	CASSPEGGLAEGDEQYF	TGCGCCAGCAGCCCAGAGGGGGGACTAGCCGAAGGTGACGAGCAGTACTTC
TRBV4-3	TRBJ2-5	TRBD2	-	CASSQDTGGVQETQYF	TGCGCCAGCAGCCAAGATACCGGGGGGGTTCAAGAGACCCAGTACTTC
TRBV4-2	TRBJ2-2	-	few	CASSRTLYGELFF	TGTGCCAGCAGCCGGACGTTGTACGGGGAGCTGTTTTTT
TRBV30	TRBJ1-5	-	-	CAWSVEPGQPQHF	TGTGCCTGGAGTGTTGAGCCGGGACAGCCCCAGCATTTT
TRBV18	TRBJ1-2	TRBD1	once	CASSPRDRPNYGYTF	TGTGCCAGCTCACCACGGGACAGGCCTAACTATGGCTACACCTTC
TRBV11-1	TRBJ1-1	-	-	CASSLVGGANTEAFF	TGTGCCAGCAGCTTAGTTGGGGGAGCGAACACTGAAGCTTTCTTT
TRBV15	TRBJ2-7	TRBD1	-	CATSQGQGVYEQYF	TGTGCCACCAGCCAGGGACAGGGGGTGTACGAGCAGTACTTC
TRBV2	TRBJ1-4	TRBD1	-	CASQAQGADEKLFF	TGTGCCAGTCAAGCACAGGGGGCTGATGAAAAACTGTTTTTT
TRBV6-5	TRBJ2-1	TRBD1	-	CASSKGQGSDNEQFF	TGTGCCAGCAGCAAAGGACAGGGCTCGGACAATGAGCAGTTCTTC
TRBV5-1	TRBJ2-3	TRBD2	-	CATRTSGGASTDTQYF	TGCGCCACCAGGACTAGCGGGGGAGCTAGCACAGATACGCAGTATTTT
TRBV29-1	TRBJ2-7	-	few	CSVWTVEIEQYF	TGCAGCGTTTGGACTGTCGAGATCGAGCAGTACTTC
TRBV6-5	TRBJ2-2	-	few	CASRVNTGELFF	TGTGCCAGCAGGGTGAACACCGGGGAGCTGTTTTTT
TRBV2	TRBJ1-1	-	few	CASSGWGATEAFF	TGTGCCAGCAGTGGCTGGGGGGCTACTGAAGCTTTCTTT
TRBV11-1	TRBJ1-2	-	-	CASSPGGNYGYTF	TGTGCCAGCAGCCCCGGGGGCAACTATGGCTACACCTTC